This passage covers 30 T cell receptor beta chains from one sample sequenced in a study of T cell repertoires in cytomegalovirus infection. TCRdb reanalysed the reads using MiXCR and keeps one entry per CDR3 protein. The sample consists of roughly 240,000 distinct CDR3 sequences, 6.5% of them appearing once. Material for sequencing was PBMCs. The receptors stem from a human donor in good health (CMV status not recorded). Some clones in this sample may be carry-over from other donors' samples.

In its sample, this clonotype was seen many times. This chain uses TRBV7-2 with TRBJ2-7; D might be TRBD1 (6 bases). The CDR3 runs to 15 residues. The V and J ends lost 5 bases and 5 bases respectively, with 19 bases between them. Germline CDR1 is SGHTA and CDR2 is FQGNSA. The CDR3 loop is CASSPDLGRGNEQYF. In DNA form, the CDR3 reads TGTGCCAGCAGCCCCGATCTGGGCAGGGGAAACGAGCAGTACTTC.

The CDR3 loop reads CASSIRTVNTEAFF. The CDR3 DNA follows: TGTGCCAGTAGTATCCGGACGGTGAACACTGAAGCTTTCTTT. V usage is TRBV19 and J usage is TRBJ1-1; D uncertain. The CDR3 has 14 residues. Germline V gene data show CDR1 as LNHDA and CDR2 as SQIVND (reference sequence). Trimming cost V 3 bases and J 0 bases, with 8 bases left between them.

There are many counts of this clonotype. The gene calls are TRBV7-2 and TRBJ2-3; weak D call: TRBD1 (6 bases). Trimming cost V 3 bases and J 2 bases, with 12 bases left between them. The CDR3 length is 15 residues. CDR1 and CDR2 (germline): SGHTA, FQGNSA. The CDR3 DNA follows: TGTGCCAGCAGCTTTGGGACATACTCCACAGATACGCAGTATTTT. It yields the protein CASSFGTYSTDTQYF.

This clonotype was seen many times. The chain uses TRBV12-3 or TRBV12-4 and TRBJ2-1, with D perhaps assigned TRBD1 or TRBD2 (6 bases each). This CDR3 spans 15 amino acids. Trimming removed 6 bases from V and 1 base from J, with 13 bases in between. The CDR3 DNA reads as TGTGCCAGCAGCCGACAGGCGGGGTCCTACAATGAGCAGTTCTTC. It encodes CASSRQAGSYNEQFF.

At least ten counts were recorded for this clonotype. V gene TRBV28 combines with J gene TRBJ2-3; 7 positions match TRBD2. The V and J ends lost 7 bases and 1 base, in that order; junction bases with no gene match: 11. The CDR3 is 16 amino acids. The germline V gene encodes CDR1 MDHEN and CDR2 SYDVKM. In nucleotides, the CDR3 is TGTGCCAGCACTGTTATCAGCGGGGACCGCACAGATACGCAGTATTTT. This codes for CASTVISGDRTDTQYF.

In its sample, this clonotype was seen many times. The chain links TRBV7-2 to TRBJ2-3; the D is unclear. This CDR3 has 12 amino acids. CDR1 is SGHTA, CDR2 FQGNSA, per germline. Trimming took 3 bases from V and 2 from J, leaving 3 bases between them. The CDR3 bases are TGTGCCAGCAGCTTTAACACAGATACGCAGTATTTT. As protein: CASSFNTDTQYF.

This clonotype was detected ten times or more. The CDR3 spells CASSLTGPGTDIQYF. Here the CDR3 DNA reads TGTGCCAGCAGTTTGACAGGGCCGGGTACCGACATTCAGTACTTC. V and J are TRBV28 and TRBJ2-4, with 7 nucleotides matching TRBD1. J was trimmed by 8 bases and V by 3 bases; bases with no gene match: 10. The CDR3 is 15 amino acids. Germline CDR1 MDHEN, CDR2 SYDVKM.

In the case of this clonotype: A much larger clone differs from this one at a single base, so this may be a read error. The chain employs TRBV2 and TRBJ1-2; no reliable D call. CDR1 and CDR2 from the germline V gene are SNHLY and FYNNEI. V lost 2 bases and J lost 14, with 15 bases in between. The CDR3 spans 12 residues. The CDR3 here is CASSEHTAGVTF. CDR3 DNA: TGTGCCAGCAGTGAACATACGGCCGGGGTTACCTTC. Full variable domain (remainder filled in from reference TRBV2 and TRBJ1-2): EPEVTQTPSHQVTQMGQEVILRCVPISNHLYFYWYRQILGQKVEFLVSFYNNEISEKSEIFDDQFSVERPDGSNFTLKIRSTKLEDSAMYFCASSEHTAGVTFGSGTRLTVV.

This chain uses TRBV15 with TRBJ2-7, with a possible D match to TRBD1 (5 bases). V dropped 0 bases and J dropped 5 bases, with 8 bases sitting between them. Germline assignment: CDR1 LNHNV and CDR2 YYDKDF (reference sequence). CDR3 length: 13 residues. As DNA, the CDR3 is TGTGCCACCAGCAGAGATACCAGGGACGAGCAGTACTTC. This encodes CATSRDTRDEQYF.

This clonotype occurred many times. CDR3 protein: CASSLAGGQGLGQPQHF. The CDR3 region has the DNA TGTGCCAGCAGCTTGGCCGGCGGACAGGGATTAGGGCAGCCCCAGCATTTT. The rearrangement joins TRBV5-5 to TRBJ1-5; TRBD1 agrees at 8 bases. This CDR3 is 17 amino acids long. Unmatched junction bases numbered 12, after V lost 0 bases and J lost 7 bases. Germline V gives CDR1 SGHKS, CDR2 YYEKEE (reference sequence).

This clonotype showed up many times. The CDR3 nucleotides are TGCAGTGCTAGAGGGATCTACGAGCAGTACTTC. This gives the protein CSARGIYEQYF. The chain couples TRBV20-1 to TRBJ2-7; D is undetermined. Germline V gene lookup returns CDR1 DFQATT and CDR2 SNEGSKA (reference sequence). There are 11 residues in the CDR3. Trimming took off 1 base at V and 3 bases at J, with 4 bases between the two ends.

This clonotype was observed at least ten times. The chain employs TRBV5-1 and TRBJ1-6; 9 bases are a match to TRBD1. V dropped 4 bases and J dropped 10; count of bases not matched to a gene: 6. The CDR3 runs 14 residues. Germline CDR1 and CDR2: SGHRS and YFSETQ. CDR3 protein: CASSMGQGNSPLHF. In nucleotides, the CDR3 is TGCGCCAGCAGCATGGGACAGGGCAACTCACCCCTCCACTTT.

There are many counts of this clonotype. V usage is TRBV7-8 and J usage is TRBJ2-7, with no clear D. Trimming removed 5 bases from V and 3 bases from J, with 17 bases in between. This CDR3 has 15 residues. Germline-derived CDR1 and CDR2 are SGHVS and FQNEAQ. The CDR3 region has the DNA TGTGCCAGCAGCGGAACGGACCGCCGCTTCTACGAGCAGTACTTC. Translating gives CASSGTDRRFYEQYF.

This clonotype was observed at least ten times. The V call is TRBV7-6, the J call TRBJ2-2, with D maybe TRBD2 (5 bases). The V gene lost 1 base and the J gene lost 5 bases, with 11 bases spanning the gap. Germline CDR1 and CDR2: SGHVS and FNYEAQ. This CDR3 is built from 15 residues. The CDR3 sequence is CASSLGKRETGELFF. In DNA, the CDR3 is TGTGCCAGCAGCTTAGGGAAGAGGGAAACCGGGGAGCTGTTTTTT.

The V gene is TRBV29-1, the J gene TRBJ2-2, with a tentative D call TRBD2 (5 bases). The CDR3 is 12 residues long. Germline V gene lookup returns CDR1 SQVTM and CDR2 ANQGSEA. Trimming removed 7 bases from V and 3 bases from J, with 9 bases in between. The CDR3 loop is CSGTLDTGELFF. CDR3 coding DNA: TGCAGCGGGACTCTCGACACCGGGGAGCTGTTTTTT.

The chain links TRBV19 to TRBJ2-7, with D perhaps TRBD2 (6 bases). Trimming removed 3 bases at V and 2 bases at J, with 11 bases between. Germline CDR1 LNHDA, CDR2 SQIVND (reference sequence). The CDR3 contains 14 residues. CDR3 DNA sequence: TGTGCCAGTAGTATCTCACTAGCAACCTACGAGCAGTACTTC. This gives the protein CASSISLATYEQYF. Based on the CDR3 plus reference TRBV19 and TRBJ2-7, the full variable domain is DGGITQSPKYLFRKEGQNVTLSCEQNLNHDAMYWYRQDPGQGLRLIYYSQIVNDFQKGDIAEGYSVSREKKESFPLTVTSAQKNPTAFYLCASSISLATYEQYFGPGTRLTVT.

This clonotype was seen a handful of times. This rearrangement joins TRBV5-5 to TRBJ2-1, with TRBD1 as a possible D gene (6 bases). Per germline, CDR1 SGHKS and CDR2 YYEKEE (reference sequence). V gave up 0 bases and J gave up 3 bases, with 16 bases separating them. The CDR3 is 17 amino acids. The CDR3 here is CASSLDLQGPLYNEQFF. As DNA, the CDR3 is TGTGCCAGCAGCTTGGATTTACAGGGCCCTCTCTACAATGAGCAGTTCTTC.

Ten or more counts support this clonotype. The J gene is TRBJ2-2, the V gene TRBV7-8, with D maybe TRBD2 (6 bases). The CDR3 is 15 residues long. Trimming pared 4 bases from V and 0 bases from J, leaving 9 bases between. Germline V lookup: CDR1 SGHVS, CDR2 FQNEAQ. CDR3 sequence reads: CASSSGTSNTGELFF. The CDR3 DNA follows: TGTGCCAGCAGCTCCGGGACTTCGAACACCGGGGAGCTGTTTTTT.

This clonotype was seen at least ten times. The J gene is TRBJ1-4, the V gene TRBV11-1; TRBD1 matches 8 bases. J was trimmed by 8 bases and V by 3 bases; bases with no gene match: 8. This CDR3 is built from 15 residues. Germline CDR1 SGHAT, CDR2 FQDESV (reference sequence). This chain's CDR3 is CASSFDRGAAEKLFF. The CDR3 region has the DNA TGTGCCAGCAGCTTCGACAGGGGTGCGGCGGAAAAACTGTTTTTT.

This clonotype was counted ten times or more. The rearrangement uses TRBV11-2 and TRBJ2-1, with 10 bases fitting TRBD2. With V trimmed by 5 bases and J by 3 bases, 4 bases remained unmatched. The CDR3 runs to 15 residues. Germline CDR1 SGHAT, CDR2 FQNNGV. CDR3 region: CASSPKRGGYNEQFF. For the CDR3, the DNA is TGTGCCAGCAGCCCTAAGCGGGGGGGCTACAATGAGCAGTTCTTC.

The rearrangement links TRBV6-1 to TRBJ2-2, with D possibly being TRBD2 (6 bases). V lost 3 bases to trimming and J lost 3 bases, with 8 bases between them. The CDR3 is made up of 14 amino acids. Germline CDR1 reads MNHNS; CDR2 reads SASEGT. In DNA, the CDR3 is TGTGCCAGCAGTGATATAGCGGACACCGGGGAGCTGTTTTTT. It codes for CASSDIADTGELFF.

This clonotype occurred many times. V usage is TRBV7-2 and J usage is TRBJ2-3; D uncertain. The CDR3 spans 13 residues. The germline V gene encodes CDR1 SGHTA and CDR2 FQGNSA. The V and J ends lost 2 bases and 4 bases respectively, with 7 bases between them. CDR3 residues: CASSLLSPDTQYF. The CDR3 DNA is TGTGCCAGCAGCTTACTCTCCCCAGATACGCAGTATTTT.

This clonotype was seen repeatedly, ten times or more. This sequence joins TRBV10-3 and TRBJ2-1, with a possible D match to TRBD2 (6 bases). The germline CDR1 and CDR2 sequences are ENHRY and SYGVKD. The CDR3 consists of 13 residues. The V gene lost 6 bases and the J gene lost 4 bases, with 10 bases spanning the gap. CDR3 in amino acids: CAIRGLGYNEQFF. DNA for the CDR3: TGTGCCATCAGGGGACTGGGATACAATGAGCAGTTCTTC.

The sample holds many counts of this clonotype. The rearrangement links TRBV7-2 to TRBJ1-2; D is possibly TRBD1 (6 bases). In germline, CDR1 is SGHTA, CDR2 FQGNSA. Trimming cost V 1 base and J 8 bases, with 17 bases left between them. The CDR3 length is 15 residues. In DNA, the CDR3 is TGTGCCAGCAGCTTAGTTTCAGGGGACGTAGCCGGCTACACCTTC. It translates to CASSLVSGDVAGYTF.

This clonotype has ten or more counts. The chain joins TRBV20-1 to TRBJ2-7, with 7 positions matching TRBD1. V shed 3 bases, J shed 0 bases, and the junction held 5 bases outside the gene matches. The germline V gene has CDR1 DFQATT and CDR2 SNEGSKA (reference sequence). The CDR3 consists of 14 residues. The CDR3 DNA sequence: TGCAGTGCTAGGCCCAGGGACAGCTCCTACGAGCAGTACTTC. It yields the protein CSARPRDSSYEQYF.

The V call is TRBV9, the J call TRBJ2-1; 10 positions agree with TRBD1. The CDR3 contains 15 residues. V gave up 4 bases and J gave up 4 bases; unmatched junction bases: 5. Germline CDR1 and CDR2: SGDLS and YYNGEE. For the CDR3, the DNA is TGTGCCAGCAGCACTGGGACAGGGGATTACAATGAGCAGTTCTTC. Protein sequence: CASSTGTGDYNEQFF. Filled out from reference TRBV9 and TRBJ2-1, the complete variable domain reads DSGVTQTPKHLITATGQRVTLRCSPRSGDLSVYWYQQSLDQGLQFLIQYYNGEERAKGNILERFSAQQFPDLHSELNLSSLELGDSALYFCASSTGTGDYNEQFFGPGTRLTVL.

Worth noting for this clonotype: This may be a read error: a much more frequent sequence differs by one nucleotide. The gene calls are TRBV5-3 and TRBJ1-6; a weak D match, TRBD1 (5 bases). TRBV5-3 is assigned to the ORF class and has an uncertain function. The CDR3 is 14 residues long. The CDR3 reads CASSLTREFSPLHF. The CDR3 coding sequence is TGTGCCAGCAGCTTGACCAGGGAGTTCTCACCCCTCCACTTT.

This clonotype was detected many times. The genes are TRBV20-1 and TRBJ2-1; D not certain. CDR3 length: 11 residues. Germline V lookup: CDR1 DFQATT, CDR2 SNEGSKA (reference sequence). V was trimmed by 6 bases and J by 3 bases, leaving 6 bases between them. CDR3 amino acids: CSAKVYNEQFF. CDR3 sequence (DNA): TGCAGTGCAAAAGTCTACAATGAGCAGTTCTTC.

The table lists this clonotype with many counts. This chain connects TRBV14 to TRBJ1-1, with D maybe TRBD1 (6 bases). CDR1 is SGHDN and CDR2 is FVKESK in the germline V gene. The length of the CDR3 is 15 residues. Trimming took off 3 bases at V and 1 base at J, with 12 bases between the two ends. The CDR3 region has the DNA TGTGCCAGCAGCCACCGGGACACCAGGAACACTGAAGCTTTCTTT. Its protein product is CASSHRDTRNTEAFF.

Many counts were recorded for this clonotype. The chain is built from TRBV7-9 and TRBJ2-2; TRBD1 is a possible D gene (6 bases). V was trimmed by 5 bases and J by 6 bases, leaving 16 bases between them. The CDR3 consists of 15 residues. The germline gives CDR1 SEHNR, CDR2 FQNEAQ (reference sequence). The CDR3 sequence: CASSPNAGAAGELFF. CDR3 in DNA: TGTGCCAGCAGCCCCAACGCAGGGGCCGCCGGGGAGCTGTTTTTT. Filled out from reference TRBV7-9 and TRBJ2-2, the complete variable domain reads DTGVSQNPRHKITKRGQNVTFRCDPISEHNRLYWYRQTLGQGPEFLTYFQNEAQLEKSRLLSDRFSAERPKGSFSTLEIQRTEQGDSAMYLCASSPNAGAAGELFFGEGSRLTVL.